The clone carrying this T cell receptor beta chain was counted a single time. Its antigen remains unknown. The V end lost 1 base, the J end lost 3 bases, and 15 bases lay between the germline ends. The CDR3 loop spans 16 amino acids. Germline V lookup: CDR1 LGHNA, CDR2 YSLEER. This entry belongs to a study of Ad26.COV2.S vaccination and SARS-CoV-2 variants. General study findings and limits: The TCR-based breadth and depth measures might underestimate overall T cell responses.

Sample treatment: approximately 18 received Ad26.COV2.S at low or high dose, single or two shots; five or six received placebo; per-sample allocation not given. Repertoires come from day 63 after the first vaccine or placebo injection. Measured with immunoSEQ multiplex PCR; TCRdb has only the in-frame clones, and not every one. Of roughly 350,000 clones listed, 86% are singletons. Sequenced here: peripheral blood, sampled in a trial of Ad26.COV2.S vaccine versus placebo. The sequence derives from a person between 18 and 65 years old who received the Ad26.COV2.S COVID-19 vaccine or a placebo. The chain uses TRBV4-3 and TRBJ1-2; tentative D call: TRBD1 (6 bases). The DNA for the CDR3 is TGCGCCAGCAGCCAAGGACCACAGGGTAGTTACTATGGCTACACCTTC. It translates to CASSQGPQGSYYGYTF.